The 30 T cell receptor beta chains presented below share a single source sample, sequenced in a study of blood T cell repertoires in COVID-19 (dated by TCRdb to about 2020). The protocol used for the library was the immunoSEQ multiplex PCR assay. The table comes from immuneACCESS by way of TCRdb, which keeps in-frame sequences with V and J called. Part of the clones is missing from these tables; in studies checked, under half for an unresolved V gene and the rest for unknown reasons. The sample yields 450,000 to 600,000 clones; about nine tenths were counted once. The ten largest clonotypes hold under 0.75% of the sample. Sequencing was carried out using PBMCs or T cells enriched from blood (not recorded which). All receptors derive from a woman aged 18-35 years who had recovered from COVID-19.

This chain joins TRBV19 and TRBJ1-1; D is perhaps TRBD1 (5 bases). In germline, CDR1 is LNHDA, CDR2 SQIVND (reference sequence). The CDR3 length is 15 residues. V lost 6 bases and J lost 0, with 14 bases in between. CDR3 bases: TGTGCCAGTAGGCCGGAGGGGAGGATGAACACTGAAGCTTTCTTT. It yields the protein CASRPEGRMNTEAFF.

This chain joins TRBV18 and TRBJ2-3, with 9 positions matching TRBD1. The CDR3 spans 15 residues. With 5 bases clipped from V and 2 bases from J, the junction kept 5 bases outside the gene matches. CDR1 and CDR2 from the germline V gene are KGHSH and LQKENI. CDR3 DNA: TGTGCCAGCTCAGGGAACAGGGGGCTCACAGATACGCAGTATTTT. Amino acid sequence: CASSGNRGLTDTQYF.

The rearrangement uses TRBV5-4 and TRBJ2-2; 10 bases map to TRBD1. The CDR3 length is 16 residues. J lost 4 bases, V lost 0 bases, and 3 bases had no gene match. CDR1 is SGHNT, CDR2 YYREEE, per germline (reference sequence). The CDR3 here is CASSLEDRGLTGELFF. DNA of the CDR3: TGTGCCAGCAGCTTGGAAGACAGGGGGCTCACCGGGGAGCTGTTTTTT.

The rearrangement uses TRBV13 and TRBJ1-2; TRBD1 is a possible D gene (6 bases). CDR3 length: 13 amino acids. Between the trimmed V and J ends, which lost 2 bases and 8 bases, there was a span of 12 bases. CDR1 is PRHDT, CDR2 FYEKMQ, per germline (reference sequence). DNA of the CDR3: TGTGCCAGCAGCTTAAACAGGGAAGAAGGCTACACCTTC. It translates to CASSLNREEGYTF.

V is TRBV2 and J is TRBJ2-1; 7 positions match TRBD2. With 7 bases clipped from V and 0 bases from J, the junction kept 3 bases outside the gene matches. The CDR3 has 14 amino acids. The V gene's germline CDR1 is SNHLY and CDR2 FYNNEI. The CDR3 region is CASTRDYSYNEQFF. CDR3 in DNA: TGTGCCAGCACCCGGGACTACTCCTACAATGAGCAGTTCTTC.

The rearrangement uses TRBV24-1 and TRBJ2-1, with D unresolved. CDR3 length: 15 amino acids. V was shortened by 9 bases and J by 4 bases, with 18 bases between the two germline ends. In germline, CDR1 is KGHDR, CDR2 SFDVKD. Here the CDR3 DNA reads TGTGCCACCGCTCGTGTGGGCGCAGGTTACAATGAGCAGTTCTTC. It translates to CATARVGAGYNEQFF.

This clone was observed a single time. The V call is TRBV19, the J call TRBJ1-1; D remains unclear. CDR1 is LNHDA, CDR2 SQIVND, per germline (reference sequence). Trimming left V 8 bases short and J 1 base short, with 11 bases between. The CDR3 consists of 13 residues. CDR3 residues: CASGGRRNTEAFF. In DNA form, the CDR3 reads TGTGCCAGTGGCGGCAGACGGAACACTGAAGCTTTCTTT. Drawing the rest from reference TRBV19 and TRBJ1-1, the complete variable domain is DGGITQSPKYLFRKEGQNVTLSCEQNLNHDAMYWYRQDPGQGLRLIYYSQIVNDFQKGDIAEGYSVSREKKESFPLTVTSAQKNPTAFYLCASGGRRNTEAFFGQGTRLTVV.

This chain uses TRBV4-1 with TRBJ2-2; 8 positions match TRBD2. Losses at the gene ends were 1 base for V and 3 bases for J; bases not matched to a gene: 7. From germline, CDR1 is MGHRA and CDR2 YSYEKL. This CDR3 is 17 amino acids long. The CDR3 here is CASSQVIAGQYTGELFF. The CDR3 nucleotides read TGCGCCAGCAGCCAAGTAATAGCGGGACAATACACCGGGGAGCTGTTTTTT.

This sequence joins TRBV19 and TRBJ1-2, with D possibly TRBD1 on 6 matching bases. V lost 4 bases, J lost 3 bases, and 12 bases lay in between. CDR1 is LNHDA and CDR2 is SQIVND in the germline V gene (reference sequence). The CDR3 length is 14 residues. CDR3 bases: TGTGCCAGTAGTAAGGCAGGGGCGTACTATGGCTACACCTTC. Its protein product is CASSKAGAYYGYTF.

In this sample, this clone turned up a few times. The rearrangement joins TRBV3-1 (or the pseudogene TRBV3-2) to TRBJ1-5, with a weak D call TRBD1 (6 bases). This CDR3 has 17 residues. Germline loops: CDR1 LGHDT, CDR2 YNNKEL (reference sequence). The ends were cut back, 1 base at V and 3 bases at J, with 16 bases in the middle. CDR3 bases: TGTGCCAGCAGCCAAGGGGGAGGGACATACGACAATCAGCCCCAGCATTTT. Translation: CASSQGGGTYDNQPQHF.

The chain is built from TRBV5-1 and TRBJ1-1, with no clear D. This CDR3 is built from 14 residues. Germline values: CDR1 SGHRS, CDR2 YFSETQ. Trimming removed 3 bases from V and 6 bases from J, with 15 bases in between. CDR3 amino acids: CASSSDADTPEAFF. CDR3 coding DNA: TGCGCCAGCAGCTCCGACGCTGACACCCCTGAAGCTTTCTTT.

The chain has TRBV5-1 and TRBJ1-6, with D hard to call. Germline V lookup: CDR1 SGHRS, CDR2 YFSETQ. Trimming pared 4 bases from V and 9 bases from J, leaving 17 bases between. CDR3 length: 15 amino acids. The CDR3 region is CASSLDGALGSPLHF. The CDR3 nucleotides are TGCGCCAGCAGCCTCGACGGAGCCCTAGGTTCACCCCTCCACTTT.

The chain joins TRBV5-1 to TRBJ2-5; tentative D call: TRBD1 (6 bases). This CDR3 spans 16 amino acids. Germline assignment: CDR1 SGHRS and CDR2 YFSETQ. The germline V and J ends were trimmed by 0 bases and 4 bases, with 16 bases remaining between them. The CDR3 DNA follows: TGCGCCAGCAGCTTGGCCAGGGGTTGGTGGAGAGAGACCCAGTACTTC. It yields the protein CASSLARGWWRETQYF.

V gene TRBV7-8 combines with J gene TRBJ1-5, with TRBD1 matching over 8 bases. J was trimmed by 7 bases and V by 5 bases; bases with no gene match: 13. The CDR3 is 16 amino acids. CDR1 and CDR2 (germline): SGHVS, FQNEAQ. CDR3 protein: CASSLKDPGGVQPQHF. CDR3 nucleotide sequence: TGTGCCAGCAGCCTAAAAGACCCAGGGGGCGTGCAGCCCCAGCATTTT.

The chain combines TRBV6-5 with TRBJ2-5, with a tentative D call TRBD1 (7 bases). CDR3 length: 16 amino acids. V lost 4 bases and J lost 6, with 21 bases in between. Germline V gene sequence: CDR1 MNHEY, CDR2 SVGAGI. CDR3 residues: CASSFGGGTVKKTQYF. In nucleotides, the CDR3 is TGTGCCAGCAGTTTTGGAGGAGGGACAGTCAAAAAGACCCAGTACTTC.

V and J are TRBV5-8 and TRBJ2-7; TRBD2 aligns across 7 bases. Looked up from germline, CDR1 is SGHTS and CDR2 is YDEGEE. Germline trimming cut 3 bases from V and 7 bases from J; bases unmatched to any gene: 7. The CDR3 totals 13 residues. The CDR3 loop reads CASSYTRGLEQYF. CDR3 DNA sequence: TGTGCCAGCAGCTATACGCGGGGGTTAGAGCAGTACTTC.

The rearrangement links TRBV5-1 to TRBJ2-5; 9 bases map to TRBD1. The CDR3 length is 14 residues. Trimming removed 3 bases from V and 4 bases from J; junction bases left unmatched: 4. From germline, CDR1 is SGHRS and CDR2 YFSETQ. CDR3 in amino acids: CASSSTDRGETQYF. CDR3 sequence (DNA): TGCGCCAGCAGCTCCACGGACAGGGGAGAGACCCAGTACTTC. The whole variable domain, filled in from reference TRBV5-1 and TRBJ2-5, reads KAGVTQTPRYLIKTRGQQVTLSCSPISGHRSVSWYQQTPGQGLQFLFEYFSETQRNKGNFPGRFSGRQFSNSRSEMNVSTLELGDSALYLCASSSTDRGETQYFGPGTRLLVL.

The chain carries TRBV6-5 and TRBJ1-2; D not certain. Germline CDR1 MNHEY, CDR2 SVGAGI. The CDR3 runs 13 residues. With 6 bases removed from V and 2 bases from J, the gap between germline ends came to 10 bases. CDR3 sequence reads: CASRLDKNYGYTF. The CDR3, as DNA: TGTGCCAGCAGACTCGACAAGAACTATGGCTACACCTTC.

The rearrangement joins TRBV2 to TRBJ2-2, with 8 bases fitting TRBD2. The V gene end was trimmed by 4 bases and the J gene end by 1 base; junction bases not matched to a gene: 5. Germline lookup yields CDR1 SNHLY and CDR2 FYNNEI. The CDR3 covers 16 residues. DNA for the CDR3: TGTGCCAGCAGTGTAATGCTAGCGGGGAACACCGGGGAGCTGTTTTTT. Translated: CASSVMLAGNTGELFF.

The chain joins TRBV12-5 to TRBJ1-5; 7 nucleotides align to TRBD1. CDR1 and CDR2 (germline): LGHNT, FRNRAP. The V gene end was trimmed by 2 bases and the J gene end by 6 bases; junction bases not matched to a gene: 4. This CDR3 has 14 amino acids. The CDR3 DNA follows: TGTGCTAGTGGTTTGACAGGGGAGAGTCAGCCCCAGCATTTT. It specifies CASGLTGESQPQHF.

This chain links TRBV27 with TRBJ2-5; 10 nucleotides align to TRBD1. The CDR3 length is 13 residues. V trimming: 5 bases; J trimming: 10 bases; junction bases outside the gene matches: 7. The germline CDR1 and CDR2 sequences are MNHEY and SMNVEV (reference sequence). CDR3 loop: CASSLGTGALQYF. CDR3 DNA sequence: TGTGCCAGCAGTCTAGGGACAGGGGCTCTCCAGTACTTC.

J is TRBJ1-6 and V is TRBV10-1, with D possibly being TRBD1 (6 bases). V was trimmed by 5 bases and J by 6 bases, leaving 14 bases between them. CDR3 length: 15 residues. Germline CDR1 WNHNN, CDR2 SYGVQD (reference sequence). The CDR3 bases are TGCGCCAGCAGTCCATTCGACAGGACTAATTCACCCCTCCACTTT. It specifies CASSPFDRTNSPLHF.

The chain couples TRBV9 to TRBJ1-6; D gene ambiguous. The CDR3 is 15 amino acids. CDR1 SGDLS and CDR2 YYNGEE come from the germline V gene. V was clipped by 1 base and J by 7 bases, with 12 bases between them. CDR3 nucleotides: TGTGCCAGCAGCGTAAGTGGAACAGCAAATTCACCCCTCCACTTT. It translates to CASSVSGTANSPLHF.

The V call is TRBV2, the J call TRBJ1-1; the D gene is possibly TRBD1 (5 bases). CDR3 length: 14 amino acids. Trimming removed 5 bases at V and 4 bases at J, with 14 bases between. From germline, CDR1 is SNHLY and CDR2 FYNNEI. CDR3 DNA: TGTGCCAGCAGTCGGGACGGCGGGGGCACTGAAGCTTTCTTT. Protein sequence: CASSRDGGGTEAFF.

The J gene is TRBJ2-5, the V gene TRBV29-1; 7 nucleotides match TRBD1. Per germline, CDR1 SQVTM and CDR2 ANQGSEA. The V and J ends lost 7 bases and 0 bases, in that order; junction bases with no gene match: 17. This CDR3 comprises 17 residues. CDR3 DNA: TGCAGCGCTTCCCCTAGGTCCGCCAGGGGGTACCAAGAGACCCAGTACTTC. Its protein is CSASPRSARGYQETQYF.

This clone came up once. The J gene is TRBJ2-2, the V gene TRBV28; 7 bases line up with TRBD2. The CDR3 covers 20 residues. The germline V gene encodes CDR1 MDHEN and CDR2 SYDVKM. The V segment lost 3 bases and the J segment 1 base; nucleotides outside the gene matches: 17. CDR3 amino acids: CASSFNPGGGDSVNTGELFF. The CDR3 DNA sequence: TGTGCCAGCAGTTTCAACCCGGGGGGAGGGGACTCGGTGAACACCGGGGAGCTGTTTTTT.

The chain links TRBV10-3 to TRBJ2-7; perhaps TRBD1 as D (6 bases). The germline V and J ends were trimmed by 8 bases and 4 bases, with 18 bases remaining between them. Germline V gene data show CDR1 as ENHRY and CDR2 as SYGVKD. The CDR3 extends over 14 amino acids. The CDR3 spells CAISPAQGQYEQYF. The CDR3, as DNA: TGTGCCATCTCCCCAGCCCAGGGGCAATACGAGCAGTACTTC.

The genes are TRBV27 and TRBJ1-4; 7 bases are shared with TRBD1. Germline CDR1 MNHEY, CDR2 SMNVEV (reference sequence). With V trimmed by 6 bases and J by 5 bases, 6 bases remained unmatched. This CDR3 has 14 amino acids. DNA of the CDR3: TGTGCCAGCAGCCGCTACAGGGGCAATGAAAAACTGTTTTTT. It specifies CASSRYRGNEKLFF.

This chain connects TRBV5-1 to TRBJ1-2; TRBD1 agrees at 7 bases. The V and J ends lost 4 bases and 4 bases, in that order; junction bases with no gene match: 16. CDR1 SGHRS and CDR2 YFSETQ come from the germline V gene. The CDR3 loop spans 17 amino acids. CDR3 DNA sequence: TGCGCCAGCAGCCCAACCCCGCTGACAGGGCCTATCTATGGCTACACCTTC. Translation gives CASSPTPLTGPIYGYTF.

J is TRBJ2-5 and V is TRBV7-8; D possibly corresponds to TRBD2 (7 bases). Trimming stripped 0 bases from V and 4 bases from J, with 12 bases between. This CDR3 contains 15 residues. Germline V gene data show CDR1 as SGHVS and CDR2 as FQNEAQ. CDR3 in amino acids: CASSLAGGQRETQYF. The CDR3 nucleotides read TGTGCCAGCAGCTTAGCGGGGGGGCAACGAGAGACCCAGTACTTC.